The sequence of this T cell receptor beta chain was determined in a study of T cells in Graves' hyperthyroidism and ophthalmopathy. Worth noting for this clonotype: Its matching antigen is unknown.

Findings and caveats of the study: Clonotypes that were expanded in thyroid above 0.001 mostly appeared in blood too.

Trimming took 0 bases from V and 11 from J, leaving 14 bases between them. Germline-derived CDR1 and CDR2 are KGHSH and LQKENI. This CDR3 has 14 residues. Under 3 months was the duration of disease in ophthalmopathy patients, who also had a Clinical Activity Score of at least 3 and a NOSPECS grade of at least 4. Exclusion of patients followed from uncontrolled infection, other autoimmune disease, pregnancy or lactation. The diagnostic basis comprised clinical symptoms, serum thyroxine and TRAb, thyroid ultrasound and orbital computed tomography. Regions amplified from RNA transcripts were the TCR beta CDR3 regions. First-round RT-PCR of the TCR CDR3 relied on the HTBI primer set. Via MiXCR, TCRdb re-called the multiplex PCR reads, giving one row per CDR3 protein. The sample yields hundreds of thousands of distinct CDR3 sequences, around 20% seen once.

The clonotype comes from a man aged 25 to 40 with Graves' ophthalmopathy. Sequencing was carried out using blood. The genes are TRBV18 and TRBJ2-1; D not resolved. CDR3 residues: CASSPPVVTRKQFF. For the CDR3, the DNA is TGTGCCAGCTCACCACCGGTAGTCACAAGAAAGCAGTTCTTC.